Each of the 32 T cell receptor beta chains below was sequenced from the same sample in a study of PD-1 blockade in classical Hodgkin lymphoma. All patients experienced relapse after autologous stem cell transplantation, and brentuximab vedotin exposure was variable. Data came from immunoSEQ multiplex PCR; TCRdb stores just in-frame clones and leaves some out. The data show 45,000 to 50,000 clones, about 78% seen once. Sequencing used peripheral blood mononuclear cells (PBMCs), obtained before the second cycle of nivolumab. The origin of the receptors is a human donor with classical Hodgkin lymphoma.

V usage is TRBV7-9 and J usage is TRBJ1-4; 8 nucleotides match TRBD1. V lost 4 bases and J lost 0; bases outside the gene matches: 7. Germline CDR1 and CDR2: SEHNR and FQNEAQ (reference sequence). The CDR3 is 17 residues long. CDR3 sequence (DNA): TGTGCCAGCAGCTCAGGACAGGGAATCGCAACTAATGAAAAACTGTTTTTT. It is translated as CASSSGQGIATNEKLFF.

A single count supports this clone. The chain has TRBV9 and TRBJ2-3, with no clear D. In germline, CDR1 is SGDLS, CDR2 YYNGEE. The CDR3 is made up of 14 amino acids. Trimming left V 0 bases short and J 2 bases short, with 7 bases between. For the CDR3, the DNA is TGTGCCAGCAGCGTAGCCCCAAACACAGATACGCAGTATTTT. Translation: CASSVAPNTDTQYF.

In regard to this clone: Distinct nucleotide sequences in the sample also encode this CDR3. In DNA form, the CDR3 reads TGTGCCAGCAGCGTAGCTAGCGGGAGCACAGATACGCAGTATTTT. Translating gives CASSVASGSTDTQYF. V is TRBV9 and J is TRBJ2-3; 8 positions agree with TRBD2. Unmatched junction bases numbered 0, after V lost 0 bases and J lost 0 bases. The CDR3 sequence is 15 residues long. Germline values: CDR1 SGDLS, CDR2 YYNGEE.

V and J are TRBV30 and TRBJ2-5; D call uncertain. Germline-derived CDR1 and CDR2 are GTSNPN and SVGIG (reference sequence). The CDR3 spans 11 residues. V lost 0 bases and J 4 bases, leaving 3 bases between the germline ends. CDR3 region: CAWSVPETQYF. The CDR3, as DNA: TGTGCCTGGAGTGTTCCAGAGACCCAGTACTTC.

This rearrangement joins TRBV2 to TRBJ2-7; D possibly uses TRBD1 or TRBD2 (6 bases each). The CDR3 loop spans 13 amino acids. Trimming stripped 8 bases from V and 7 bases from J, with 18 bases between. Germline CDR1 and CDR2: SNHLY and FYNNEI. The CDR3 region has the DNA TGTGCCAGCGGGGGGCCAGGTCTCGGGGAGCAGTACTTC. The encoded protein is CASGGPGLGEQYF.

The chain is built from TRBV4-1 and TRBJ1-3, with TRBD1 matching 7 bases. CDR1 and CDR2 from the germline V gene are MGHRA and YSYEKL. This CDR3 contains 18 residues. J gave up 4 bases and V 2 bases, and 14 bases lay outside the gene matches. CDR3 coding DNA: TGCGCCAGCAGCCAAATTCGGGACAGTTTCTTCTCAGGAAACACCATATATTTT. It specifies CASSQIRDSFFSGNTIYF.

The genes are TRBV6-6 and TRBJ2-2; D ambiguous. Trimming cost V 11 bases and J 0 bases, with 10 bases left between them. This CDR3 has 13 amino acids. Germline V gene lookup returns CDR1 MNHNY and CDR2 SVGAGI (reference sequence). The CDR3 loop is CAVRASNTGELFF. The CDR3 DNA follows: TGTGCCGTTCGGGCGTCGAACACCGGGGAGCTGTTTTTT.

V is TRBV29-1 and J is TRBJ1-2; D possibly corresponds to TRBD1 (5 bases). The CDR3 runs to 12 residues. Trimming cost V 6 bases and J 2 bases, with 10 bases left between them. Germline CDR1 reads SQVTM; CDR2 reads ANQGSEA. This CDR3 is CSVSRDNYGYTF. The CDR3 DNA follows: TGCAGCGTGAGCCGGGACAACTATGGCTACACCTTC.

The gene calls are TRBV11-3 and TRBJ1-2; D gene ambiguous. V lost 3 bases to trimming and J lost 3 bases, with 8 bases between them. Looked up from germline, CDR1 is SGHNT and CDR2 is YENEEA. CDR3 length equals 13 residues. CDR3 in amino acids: CASSFQEHYGYTF. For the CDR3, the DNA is TGTGCCAGCAGCTTTCAGGAGCACTATGGCTACACCTTC.

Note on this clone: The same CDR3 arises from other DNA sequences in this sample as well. DNA for the CDR3: TGTGCCAGCACCCCGACGGGGACCGGGGAGCTGTTTTTT. Protein sequence: CASTPTGTGELFF. This chain joins TRBV6-5 and TRBJ2-2; tentatively, D is TRBD2 (5 bases). CDR3 length: 13 residues. V lost 7 bases and J 5 bases, leaving 11 bases between the germline ends. Germline-derived CDR1 and CDR2 are MNHEY and SVGAGI.

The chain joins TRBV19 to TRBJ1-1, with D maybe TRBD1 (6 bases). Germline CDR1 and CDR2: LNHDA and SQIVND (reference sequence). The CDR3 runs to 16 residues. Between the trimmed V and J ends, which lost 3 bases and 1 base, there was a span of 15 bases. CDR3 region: CASSIPRTATNTEAFF. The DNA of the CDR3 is TGTGCCAGTAGTATCCCTCGGACAGCAACGAACACTGAAGCTTTCTTT. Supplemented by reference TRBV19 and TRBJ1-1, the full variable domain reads DGGITQSPKYLFRKEGQNVTLSCEQNLNHDAMYWYRQDPGQGLRLIYYSQIVNDFQKGDIAEGYSVSREKKESFPLTVTSAQKNPTAFYLCASSIPRTATNTEAFFGQGTRLTVV.

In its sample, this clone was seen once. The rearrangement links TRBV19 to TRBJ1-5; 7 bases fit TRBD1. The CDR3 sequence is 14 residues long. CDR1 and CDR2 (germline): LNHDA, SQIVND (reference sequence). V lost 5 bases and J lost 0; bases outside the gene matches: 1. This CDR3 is CASSAGGSNQPQHF. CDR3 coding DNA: TGTGCCAGTAGTGCAGGGGGTAGCAATCAGCCCCAGCATTTT.

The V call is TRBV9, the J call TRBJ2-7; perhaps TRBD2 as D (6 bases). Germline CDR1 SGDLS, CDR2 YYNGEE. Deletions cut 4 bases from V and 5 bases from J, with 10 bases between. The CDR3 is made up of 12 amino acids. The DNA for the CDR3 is TGTGCCAGCAGCCCGAGGAGGGACGAGCAGTACTTC. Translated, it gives CASSPRRDEQYF.

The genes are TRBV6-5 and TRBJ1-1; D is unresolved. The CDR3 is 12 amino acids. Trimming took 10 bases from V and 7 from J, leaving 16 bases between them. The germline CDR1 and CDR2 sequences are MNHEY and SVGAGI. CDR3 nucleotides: TGTGCCAACGGGATCAGGAAGGGTGAAGCTTTCTTT. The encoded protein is CANGIRKGEAFF.

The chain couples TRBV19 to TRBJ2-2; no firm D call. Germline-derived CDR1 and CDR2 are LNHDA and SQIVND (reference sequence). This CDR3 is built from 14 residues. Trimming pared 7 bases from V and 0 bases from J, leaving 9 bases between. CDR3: CASKSAANTGELFF. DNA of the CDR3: TGTGCCAGTAAATCTGCAGCGAACACCGGGGAGCTGTTTTTT.

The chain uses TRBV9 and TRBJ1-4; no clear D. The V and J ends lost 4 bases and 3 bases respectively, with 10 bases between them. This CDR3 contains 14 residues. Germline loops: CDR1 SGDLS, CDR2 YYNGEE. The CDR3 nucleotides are TGTGCCAGCAGCCGAGGCAGTTCTAATGAAAAACTGTTTTTT. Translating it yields CASSRGSSNEKLFF.

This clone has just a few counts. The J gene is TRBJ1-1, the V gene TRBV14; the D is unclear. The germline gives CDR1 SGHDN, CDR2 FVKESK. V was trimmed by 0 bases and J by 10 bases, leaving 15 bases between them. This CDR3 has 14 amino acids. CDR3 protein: CASSQDQVGLGAFF. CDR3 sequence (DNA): TGTGCCAGCAGCCAAGATCAGGTGGGGTTGGGAGCTTTCTTT.

The CDR3 region is CASSWSRGPDTGELFF. The DNA for the CDR3 is TGTGCCAGCTCATGGTCGAGGGGGCCGGACACCGGGGAGCTGTTTTTT. The genes are TRBV18 and TRBJ2-2; TRBD1 agrees at 7 bases. V lost 5 bases to trimming and J lost 3 bases; unmatched junction nucleotides: 9. Germline values: CDR1 KGHSH, CDR2 LQKENI. This CDR3 has 16 residues.

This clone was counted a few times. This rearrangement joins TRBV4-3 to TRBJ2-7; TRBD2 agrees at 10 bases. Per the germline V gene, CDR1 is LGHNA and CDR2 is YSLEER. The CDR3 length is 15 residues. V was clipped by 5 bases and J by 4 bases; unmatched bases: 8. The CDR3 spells CASSARAGGLYEQYF. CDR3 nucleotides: TGCGCCAGCAGCGCCCGAGCGGGGGGGCTGTACGAGCAGTACTTC.

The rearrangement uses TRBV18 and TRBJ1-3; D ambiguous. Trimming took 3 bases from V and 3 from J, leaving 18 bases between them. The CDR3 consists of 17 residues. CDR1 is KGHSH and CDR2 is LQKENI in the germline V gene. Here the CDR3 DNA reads TGTGCCAGCTCACCGCTTCCCACCACGGGGAGTGGAAACACCATATATTTT. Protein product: CASSPLPTTGSGNTIYF.

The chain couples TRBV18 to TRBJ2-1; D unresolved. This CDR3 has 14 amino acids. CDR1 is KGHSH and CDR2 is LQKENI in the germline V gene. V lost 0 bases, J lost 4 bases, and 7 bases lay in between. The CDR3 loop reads CASSPPGRYNEQFF. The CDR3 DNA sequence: TGTGCCAGCTCACCACCGGGCAGGTACAATGAGCAGTTCTTC.

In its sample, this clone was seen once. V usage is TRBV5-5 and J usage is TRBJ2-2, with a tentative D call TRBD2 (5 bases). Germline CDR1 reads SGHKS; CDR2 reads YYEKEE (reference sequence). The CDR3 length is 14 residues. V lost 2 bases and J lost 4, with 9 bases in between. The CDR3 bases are TGTGCCAGCAGCTTATTGGCGGGCACCGGGGAGCTGTTTTTT. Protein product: CASSLLAGTGELFF.

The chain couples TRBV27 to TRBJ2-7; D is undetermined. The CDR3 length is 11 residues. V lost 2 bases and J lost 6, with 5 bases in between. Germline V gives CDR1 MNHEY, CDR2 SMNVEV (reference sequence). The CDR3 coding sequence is TGTGCCAGCAGTTTAGGGGTCGAGCAGTACTTC. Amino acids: CASSLGVEQYF.

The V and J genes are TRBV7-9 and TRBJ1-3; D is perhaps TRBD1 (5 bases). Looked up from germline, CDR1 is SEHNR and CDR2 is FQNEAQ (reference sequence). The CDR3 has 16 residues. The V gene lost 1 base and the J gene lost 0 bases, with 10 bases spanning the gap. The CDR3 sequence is CASSLEGHRSGNTIYF. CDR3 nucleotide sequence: TGTGCCAGCAGCTTAGAAGGACACCGCTCTGGAAACACCATATATTTT.

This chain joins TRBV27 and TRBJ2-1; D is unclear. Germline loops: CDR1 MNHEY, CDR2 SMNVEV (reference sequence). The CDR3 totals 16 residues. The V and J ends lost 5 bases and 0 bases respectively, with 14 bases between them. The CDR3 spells CASSHPEASSYNEQFF. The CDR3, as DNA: TGTGCCAGCAGTCACCCAGAGGCAAGCTCCTACAATGAGCAGTTCTTC.

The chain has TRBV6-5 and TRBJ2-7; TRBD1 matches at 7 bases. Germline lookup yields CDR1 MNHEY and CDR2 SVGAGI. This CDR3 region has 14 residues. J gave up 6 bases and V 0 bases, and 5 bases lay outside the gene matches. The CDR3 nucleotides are TGTGCCAGCAGTTACTCCACCAGGGGGTTCGAGCAGTACTTC. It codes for CASSYSTRGFEQYF.

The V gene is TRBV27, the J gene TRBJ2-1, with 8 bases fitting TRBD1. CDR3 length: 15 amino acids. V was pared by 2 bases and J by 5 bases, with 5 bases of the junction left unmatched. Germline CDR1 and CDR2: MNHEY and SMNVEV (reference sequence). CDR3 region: CASSLRQGAHNEQFF. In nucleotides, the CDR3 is TGTGCCAGCAGTTTACGGCAGGGGGCCCACAATGAGCAGTTCTTC.

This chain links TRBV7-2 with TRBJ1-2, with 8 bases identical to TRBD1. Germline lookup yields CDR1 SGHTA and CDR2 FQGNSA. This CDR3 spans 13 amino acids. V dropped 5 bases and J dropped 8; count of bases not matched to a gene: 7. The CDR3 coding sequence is TGTGCCAGCAGCAAGGACAGGGTCTTAGGCTACACCTTC. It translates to CASSKDRVLGYTF.

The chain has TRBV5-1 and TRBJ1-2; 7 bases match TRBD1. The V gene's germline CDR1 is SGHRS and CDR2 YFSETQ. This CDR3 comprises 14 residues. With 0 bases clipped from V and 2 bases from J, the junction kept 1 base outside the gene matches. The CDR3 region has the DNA TGCGCCAGCAGCTTGGGGGACAGAAACTATGGCTACACCTTC. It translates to CASSLGDRNYGYTF. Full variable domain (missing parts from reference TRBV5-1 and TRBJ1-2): KAGVTQTPRYLIKTRGQQVTLSCSPISGHRSVSWYQQTPGQGLQFLFEYFSETQRNKGNFPGRFSGRQFSNSRSEMNVSTLELGDSALYLCASSLGDRNYGYTFGSGTRLTVV.

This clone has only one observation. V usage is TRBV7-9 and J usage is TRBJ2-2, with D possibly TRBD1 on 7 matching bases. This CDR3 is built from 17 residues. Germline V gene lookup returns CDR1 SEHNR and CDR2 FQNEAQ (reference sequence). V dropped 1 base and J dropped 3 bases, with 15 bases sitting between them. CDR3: CASSLDRRGLDTGELFF. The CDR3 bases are TGTGCCAGCAGCTTAGATAGGAGGGGGCTTGACACCGGGGAGCTGTTTTTT.

The chain's CDR3 is CASSQGTDSRQQYF. Written as DNA, the CDR3 is TGTGCCAGCAGCCAAGGGACAGACAGCCGGCAGCAGTACTTC. This sequence joins TRBV7-9 and TRBJ2-7; 7 bases match TRBD1. The V gene's germline CDR1 is SEHNR and CDR2 FQNEAQ (reference sequence). Trimming at V came to 5 bases and at J to 8 bases, leaving 12 bases not matched to a gene. CDR3 length: 14 residues. The entire variable domain, with the rest obtained from reference TRBV7-9 and TRBJ2-7, is as follows: DTGVSQNPRHKITKRGQNVTFRCDPISEHNRLYWYRQTLGQGPEFLTYFQNEAQLEKSRLLSDRFSAERPKGSFSTLEIQRTEQGDSAMYLCASSQGTDSRQQYFGPGTRLTVT.

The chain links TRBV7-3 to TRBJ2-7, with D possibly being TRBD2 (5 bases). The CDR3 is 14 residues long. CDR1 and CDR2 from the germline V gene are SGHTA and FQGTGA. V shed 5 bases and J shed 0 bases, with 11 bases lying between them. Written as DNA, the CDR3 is TGTGCCAGCAGCCCCACCCGGGACTCCTACGAGCAGTACTTC. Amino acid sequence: CASSPTRDSYEQYF.